This is a list of T cell receptor beta chains from one sample in a study of identical twins. Using its own MiXCR run on the 5' RACE reads, TCRdb lists one record per CDR3 protein. The table includes 450,000 or so distinct CDR3 sequences, less than 25% detected once. These data also formed part of another study, on T cells expressing NK-cell markers.

Sequenced: CD4+ T cells sorted from blood. The receptors shown here come from a woman under 30 in good health. Both conserved end residues are part of each CDR3.

CDR3aa,v_gene
CAISDSGVSTDTQYF,TRBV10-3
CASSPIGGSAGDSYEQYF,TRBV12-3/TRBV12-4
CASSYRARAGLTDTQYF,TRBV6-5
CSARVSANYGYTF,TRBV20-1
CASSHPRRGELFF,TRBV12-3/TRBV12-4
CASSVRAHIPTDTQYF,TRBV9
CASSPSQGNEQYF,TRBV12-3/TRBV12-4
CAISIRIDTEAFF,TRBV10-3
CASSLSLSSYNEQFF,TRBV27
CASSMFNNYGYTF,TRBV7-2
CATAYRGGNTEAFF,TRBV15
CASSLQVGTEAFF,TRBV7-9
CAISESIMKGAEAFF,TRBV10-3
CASFYGGGGVYEQYF,TRBV5-1
CASSLIWTASSYEQYF,TRBV7-8
CASSSYRPGQGNDYGYTF,TRBV5-6
CASSRLRTGELFF,TRBV12-3/TRBV12-4
CAISHGTSGSSYNEQFF,TRBV10-3
CASSFRLAGEDEQFF,TRBV5-1
CAISRSPPTDTQYF,TRBV10-3
CAWSGVAADTQYF,TRBV30
CASSWTSGLSYEQYF,TRBV5-1
CSVEDYRGRNEQYF,TRBV29-1
CASSVRTTGELFF,TRBV10-1
CSANKGVAGGRITDTQYF,TRBV20-1
CSASSGGPNLDIQYF,TRBV20-1
CASNRQGHSGQFF,TRBV14
CASSVEGQGGVNEQFF,TRBV9
CASRRDRGTSYEQYF,TRBV5-6
CASSLSRSAFF,TRBV11-2
CAISESKGRMGEQYF,TRBV10-3
CASSLVDSGELFF,TRBV7-8
CASSPWGTIEAFF,TRBV6-1
CASSLGEEADTQYF,TRBV5-4
CSASDRTETQYF,TRBV20-1
CASSQDWGGSRETQYF,TRBV3-1
CASSRLVNEQFF,TRBV12-3/TRBV12-4
CASSQEVVGGEQYF,TRBV4-1
CASSRRTGDAETQYF,TRBV4-3
CASSLKTSGIVLRETQYF,TRBV12-3/TRBV12-4
CASSQDDNTQYF,TRBV3-1